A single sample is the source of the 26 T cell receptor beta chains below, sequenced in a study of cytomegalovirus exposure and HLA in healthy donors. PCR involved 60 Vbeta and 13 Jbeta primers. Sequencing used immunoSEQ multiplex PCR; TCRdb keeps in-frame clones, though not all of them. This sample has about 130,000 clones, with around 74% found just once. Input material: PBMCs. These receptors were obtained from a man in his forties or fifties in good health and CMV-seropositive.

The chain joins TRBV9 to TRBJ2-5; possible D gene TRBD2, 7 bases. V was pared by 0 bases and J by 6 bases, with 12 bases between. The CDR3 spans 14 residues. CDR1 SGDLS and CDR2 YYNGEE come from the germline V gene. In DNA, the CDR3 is TGTGCCAGCAGCGTAGCCCCCGGGGGGCAGACCCAGTACTTC. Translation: CASSVAPGGQTQYF. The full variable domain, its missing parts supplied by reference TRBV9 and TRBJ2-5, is DSGVTQTPKHLITATGQRVTLRCSPRSGDLSVYWYQQSLDQGLQFLIQYYNGEERAKGNILERFSAQQFPDLHSELNLSSLELGDSALYFCASSVAPGGQTQYFGPGTRLLVL.

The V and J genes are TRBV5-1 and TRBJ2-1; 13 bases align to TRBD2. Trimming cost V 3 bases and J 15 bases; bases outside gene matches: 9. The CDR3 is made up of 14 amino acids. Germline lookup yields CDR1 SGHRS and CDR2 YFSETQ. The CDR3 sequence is CASSSRTSGRLWFF. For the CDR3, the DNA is TGCGCCAGCAGCTCGAGGACTAGCGGGAGACTTTGGTTCTTC.

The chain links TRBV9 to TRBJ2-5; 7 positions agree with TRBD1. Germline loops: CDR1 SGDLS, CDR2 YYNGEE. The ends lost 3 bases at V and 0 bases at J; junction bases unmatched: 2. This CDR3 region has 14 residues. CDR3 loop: CASSAGQYQETQYF. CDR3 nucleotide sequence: TGTGCCAGCAGCGCGGGACAGTACCAAGAGACCCAGTACTTC.

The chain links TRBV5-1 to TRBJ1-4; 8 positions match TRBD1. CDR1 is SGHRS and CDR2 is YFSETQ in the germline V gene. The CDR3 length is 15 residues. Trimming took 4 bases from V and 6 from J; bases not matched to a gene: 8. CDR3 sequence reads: CASSTGQGGDEKLFF. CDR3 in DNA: TGCGCCAGCAGCACCGGACAGGGAGGAGATGAAAAACTGTTTTTT.

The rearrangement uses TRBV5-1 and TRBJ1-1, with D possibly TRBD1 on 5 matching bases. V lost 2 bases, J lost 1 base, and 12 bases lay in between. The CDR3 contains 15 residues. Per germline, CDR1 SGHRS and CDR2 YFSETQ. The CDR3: CASSFGGVRNTEAFF. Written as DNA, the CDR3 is TGCGCCAGCAGCTTCGGGGGGGTGAGGAACACTGAAGCTTTCTTT.

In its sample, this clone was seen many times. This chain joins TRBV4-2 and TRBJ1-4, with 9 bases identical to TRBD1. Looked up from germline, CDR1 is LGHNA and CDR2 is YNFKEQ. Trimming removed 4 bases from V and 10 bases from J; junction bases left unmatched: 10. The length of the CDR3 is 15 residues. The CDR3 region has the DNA TGTGCCAGCAGCCTATCCGGGACAGGGACGGGAAAACTGTTTTTT. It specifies CASSLSGTGTGKLFF.

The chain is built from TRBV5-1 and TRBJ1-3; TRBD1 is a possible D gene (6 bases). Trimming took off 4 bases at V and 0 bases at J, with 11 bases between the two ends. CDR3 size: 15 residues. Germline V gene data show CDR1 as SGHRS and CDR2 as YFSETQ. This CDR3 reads CASSTTGYSGNTIYF. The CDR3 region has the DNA TGCGCCAGCAGCACCACAGGGTACTCTGGAAACACCATATATTTT.

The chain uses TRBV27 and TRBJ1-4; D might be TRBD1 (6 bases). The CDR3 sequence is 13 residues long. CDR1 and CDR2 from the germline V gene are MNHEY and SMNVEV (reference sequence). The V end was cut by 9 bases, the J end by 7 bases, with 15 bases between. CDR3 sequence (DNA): TGTGCCAGTAGCTCGAGGGGGATTGAAAAACTGTTTTTT. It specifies CASSSRGIEKLFF.

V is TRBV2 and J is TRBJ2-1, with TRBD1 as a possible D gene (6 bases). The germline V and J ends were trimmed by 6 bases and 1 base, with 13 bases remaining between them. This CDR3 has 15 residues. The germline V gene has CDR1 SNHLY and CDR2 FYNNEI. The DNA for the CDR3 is TGTGCCAGCAGACCCAGACAGGAATCCTACAATGAGCAGTTCTTC. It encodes CASRPRQESYNEQFF.

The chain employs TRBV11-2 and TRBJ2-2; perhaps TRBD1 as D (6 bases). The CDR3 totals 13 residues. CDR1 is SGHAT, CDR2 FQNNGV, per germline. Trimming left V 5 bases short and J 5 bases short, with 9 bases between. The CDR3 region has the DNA TGTGCCAGCAGCATACAGGGTACCGGGGAGCTGTTTTTT. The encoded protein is CASSIQGTGELFF.

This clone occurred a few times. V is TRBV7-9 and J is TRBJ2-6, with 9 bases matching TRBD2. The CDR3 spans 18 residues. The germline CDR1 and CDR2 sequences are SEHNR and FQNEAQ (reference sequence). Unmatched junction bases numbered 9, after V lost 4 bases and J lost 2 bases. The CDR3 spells CASSSAGGALTGANVLTF. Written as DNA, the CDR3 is TGTGCCAGCAGCTCCGCGGGAGGGGCGCTCACTGGGGCCAACGTCCTGACTTTC.

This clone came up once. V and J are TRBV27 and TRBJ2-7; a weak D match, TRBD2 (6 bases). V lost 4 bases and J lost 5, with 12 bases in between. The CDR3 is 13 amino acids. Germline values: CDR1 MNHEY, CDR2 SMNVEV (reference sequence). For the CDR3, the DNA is TGTGCCAGCAGTTCCCCAGGGAGGAACGAGCAGTACTTC. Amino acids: CASSSPGRNEQYF.

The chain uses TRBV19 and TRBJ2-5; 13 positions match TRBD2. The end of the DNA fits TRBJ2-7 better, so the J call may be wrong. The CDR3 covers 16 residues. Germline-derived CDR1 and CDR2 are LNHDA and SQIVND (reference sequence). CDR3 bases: TGTGCCAGCTCCGCCTGGACTAGCGGGAGTAAAGACGAGCAGTACTTC. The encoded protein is CASSAWTSGSKDEQYF.

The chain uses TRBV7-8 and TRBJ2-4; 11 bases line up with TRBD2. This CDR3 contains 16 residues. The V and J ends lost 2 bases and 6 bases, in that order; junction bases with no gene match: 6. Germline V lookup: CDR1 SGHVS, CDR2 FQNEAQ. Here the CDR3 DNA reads TGTGCCAGCAGCTTATCGACTAGCGGGACTGGAAACATTCAGTACTTC. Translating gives CASSLSTSGTGNIQYF.

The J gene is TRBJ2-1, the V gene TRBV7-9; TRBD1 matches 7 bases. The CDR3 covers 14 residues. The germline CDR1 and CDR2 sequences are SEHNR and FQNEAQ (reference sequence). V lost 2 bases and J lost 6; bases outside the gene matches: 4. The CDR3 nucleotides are TGTGCCAGCAGCTTACCGAGACAGGGCAATGAGCAGTTCTTC. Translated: CASSLPRQGNEQFF.

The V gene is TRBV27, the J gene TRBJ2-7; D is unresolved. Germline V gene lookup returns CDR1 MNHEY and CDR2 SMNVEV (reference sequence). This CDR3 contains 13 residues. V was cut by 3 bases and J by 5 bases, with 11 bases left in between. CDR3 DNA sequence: TGTGCCAGCAGTTTCTCCGTGAGCAACGAGCAGTACTTC. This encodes CASSFSVSNEQYF.

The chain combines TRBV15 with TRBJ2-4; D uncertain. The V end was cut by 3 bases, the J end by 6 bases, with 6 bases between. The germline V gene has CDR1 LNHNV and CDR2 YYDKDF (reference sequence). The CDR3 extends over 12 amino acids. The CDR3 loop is CATSSSGNIQYF. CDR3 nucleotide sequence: TGTGCCACCAGCAGTAGTGGAAACATTCAGTACTTC.

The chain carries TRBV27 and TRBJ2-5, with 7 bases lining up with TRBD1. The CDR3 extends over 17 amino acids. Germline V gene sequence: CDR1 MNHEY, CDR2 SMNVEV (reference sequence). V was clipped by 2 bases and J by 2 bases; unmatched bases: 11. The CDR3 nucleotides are TGTGCCAGCAGTTTAAAGTCGGCGGACAGGACTCAAGAGACCCAGTACTTC. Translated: CASSLKSADRTQETQYF.

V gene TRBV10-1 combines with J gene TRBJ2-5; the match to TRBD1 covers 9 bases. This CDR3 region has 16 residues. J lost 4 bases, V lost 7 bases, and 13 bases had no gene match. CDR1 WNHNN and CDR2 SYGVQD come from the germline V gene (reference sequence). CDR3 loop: CASTCTGQGVSETQYF. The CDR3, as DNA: TGCGCCAGCACCTGTACGGGACAGGGCGTTTCAGAGACCCAGTACTTC.

The CDR3 reads CASSLSMGSRELFF. The CDR3 DNA sequence: TGTGCCAGCAGTTTATCAATGGGTAGCCGGGAGCTGTTTTTT. The chain employs TRBV27 and TRBJ2-2; D gene ambiguous. This CDR3 has 14 residues. Trimming took off 0 bases at V and 9 bases at J, with 11 bases between the two ends. Germline CDR1 and CDR2: MNHEY and SMNVEV (reference sequence).

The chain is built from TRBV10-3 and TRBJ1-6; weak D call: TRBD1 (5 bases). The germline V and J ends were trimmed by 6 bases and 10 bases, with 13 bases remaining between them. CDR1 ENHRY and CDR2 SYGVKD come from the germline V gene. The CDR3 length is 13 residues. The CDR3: CAIRDSLGSPLHF. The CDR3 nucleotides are TGTGCCATCAGAGACAGCCTGGGGTCACCCCTCCACTTT.

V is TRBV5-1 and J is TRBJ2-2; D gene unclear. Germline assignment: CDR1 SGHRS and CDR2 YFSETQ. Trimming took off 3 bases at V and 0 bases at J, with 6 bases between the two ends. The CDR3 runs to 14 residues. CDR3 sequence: CASSSRANTGELFF. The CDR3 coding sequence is TGCGCCAGCAGCTCTCGGGCGAACACCGGGGAGCTGTTTTTT.

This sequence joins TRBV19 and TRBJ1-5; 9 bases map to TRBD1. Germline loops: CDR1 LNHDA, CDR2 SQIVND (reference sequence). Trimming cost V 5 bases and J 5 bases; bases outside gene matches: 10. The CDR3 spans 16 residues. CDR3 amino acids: CASSPQGQGIYQPQHF. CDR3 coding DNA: TGTGCCAGTAGTCCCCAAGGACAGGGGATTTATCAGCCCCAGCATTTT.

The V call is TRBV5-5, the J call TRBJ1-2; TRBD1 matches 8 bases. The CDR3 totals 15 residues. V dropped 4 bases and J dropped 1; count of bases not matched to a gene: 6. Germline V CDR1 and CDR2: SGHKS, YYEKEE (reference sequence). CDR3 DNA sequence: TGTGCCAGCAGCCCCGGGACAGGTCTTAACTATGGCTACACCTTC. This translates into CASSPGTGLNYGYTF. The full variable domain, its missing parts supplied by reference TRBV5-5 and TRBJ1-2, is DAGVTQSPTHLIKTRGQQVTLRCSPISGHKSVSWYQQVLGQGPQFIFQYYEKEERGRGNFPDRFSARQFPNYSSELNVNALLLGDSALYLCASSPGTGLNYGYTFGSGTRLTVV.

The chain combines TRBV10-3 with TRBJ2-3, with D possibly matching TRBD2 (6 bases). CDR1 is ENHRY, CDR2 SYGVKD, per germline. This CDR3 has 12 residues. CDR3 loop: CGSGRDTDTQYF. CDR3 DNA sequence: TGTGGCTCTGGGCGGGACACAGATACGCAGTATTTT.

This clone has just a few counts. The CDR3 sequence: CASLVLGGSREQYF. The DNA for the CDR3 is TGTGCCAGCTTGGTTTTGGGAGGGTCACGCGAGCAGTACTTC. The rearrangement links TRBV6-1 to TRBJ2-7, with 7 bases aligning to TRBD2. The CDR3 is made up of 14 amino acids. Germline-derived CDR1 and CDR2 are MNHNS and SASEGT. J lost 6 bases, V lost 8 bases, and 13 bases had no gene match.